These 26 T cell receptor beta chains came from one sample sequenced in a study of OX40 agonist ivuxolimab in advanced cancers. Profiled with immunoSEQ multiplex PCR; TCRdb holds only in-frame clones, not every one. In the table there are 65,000 or so clones, around 81% of which are singletons. Sequenced here: CD4+ or CD8+ T cells sorted from blood, sampled in a trial of the OX40 agonist ivuxolimab. These TCRs come from an adult with an advanced solid tumor such as melanoma, head and neck, liver or kidney cancer.

This rearrangement joins TRBV5-1 to TRBJ2-5; the match to TRBD2 covers 9 bases. J was trimmed by 2 bases and V by 5 bases; bases with no gene match: 10. The CDR3 covers 16 residues. Germline CDR1 and CDR2: SGHRS and YFSETQ. The CDR3 DNA is TGCGCCAGCAGTGTGCTAGCGGGAAAGAAGCAAGAGACCCAGTACTTC. As protein: CASSVLAGKKQETQYF.

In this sample, this clone turned up a few times. This chain joins TRBV28 and TRBJ2-7; D uncertain. Looked up from germline, CDR1 is MDHEN and CDR2 is SYDVKM. The CDR3 length is 12 residues. V lost 3 bases, J lost 3 bases, and 6 bases lay in between. The CDR3 bases are TGTGCCAGCAGTTTCGTCGGCTACGAGCAGTACTTC. This encodes CASSFVGYEQYF.

CDR3 coding DNA: TGTGCCAGCTCACCGGGACAGTCCGACTGGGTTACGCAGTATTTT. Protein sequence: CASSPGQSDWVTQYF. This chain connects TRBV18 to TRBJ2-3; 7 nucleotides align to TRBD1. The CDR3 runs 15 residues. Per germline, CDR1 KGHSH and CDR2 LQKENI. V dropped 3 bases and J dropped 8; count of bases not matched to a gene: 11.

This sequence joins TRBV10-1 and TRBJ2-5; the D gene could be TRBD1 or TRBD2 (5 bases each). The CDR3 runs to 13 residues. The ends were cut back, 4 bases at V and 7 bases at J, with 13 bases in the middle. CDR1 WNHNN and CDR2 SYGVQD come from the germline V gene (reference sequence). The CDR3 region is CASSGQAGGTQYF. DNA of the CDR3: TGCGCCAGCAGTGGTCAGGCTGGGGGGACCCAGTACTTC.

The chain joins TRBV28 to TRBJ2-4; D tentatively reads TRBD1 or TRBD2 (5 bases each). The CDR3 totals 16 residues. V was trimmed by 4 bases and J by 0 bases, leaving 13 bases between them. Germline loops: CDR1 MDHEN, CDR2 SYDVKM. The CDR3 sequence: CASSSWGTVAKNIQYF. CDR3 in DNA: TGTGCCAGCAGTTCTTGGGGGACGGTAGCCAAAAACATTCAGTACTTC. Supplemented by reference TRBV28 and TRBJ2-4, the full variable domain reads DVKVTQSSRYLVKRTGEKVFLECVQDMDHENMFWYRQDPGLGLRLIYFSYDVKMKEKGDIPEGYSVSREKKERFSLILESASTNQTSMYLCASSSWGTVAKNIQYFGAGTRLSVL.

The chain is built from TRBV15 and TRBJ2-1, with no clear D. This CDR3 has 14 amino acids. Trimming stripped 0 bases from V and 5 bases from J, with 8 bases between. Germline assignment: CDR1 LNHNV and CDR2 YYDKDF (reference sequence). This chain's CDR3 is CATSRDAANNEQFF. CDR3 coding DNA: TGTGCCACCAGCAGAGATGCCGCGAACAATGAGCAGTTCTTC.

The chain uses TRBV7-8 and TRBJ1-4; D is undetermined. Germline V gives CDR1 SGHVS, CDR2 FQNEAQ. Trimming took off 4 bases at V and 4 bases at J, with 7 bases between the two ends. The CDR3 is 13 residues long. CDR3 loop: CASSSGGNEKLFF. CDR3 DNA sequence: TGTGCCAGCAGCTCCGGAGGTAATGAAAAACTGTTTTTT.

This clone was picked up one time. The rearrangement joins TRBV19 to TRBJ2-5; D unclear. The germline V gene has CDR1 LNHDA and CDR2 SQIVND (reference sequence). The CDR3 runs 13 residues. Trimming cost V 5 bases and J 3 bases, with 10 bases left between them. CDR3 amino acids: CASSLNTEETQYF. CDR3 sequence (DNA): TGTGCCAGTAGTCTAAACACTGAAGAGACCCAGTACTTC.

V usage is TRBV28 and J usage is TRBJ2-7; 8 positions match TRBD1. CDR1 and CDR2 (germline): MDHEN, SYDVKM. The CDR3 consists of 14 residues. V was pared by 6 bases and J by 3 bases, with 7 bases of the junction left unmatched. The CDR3 here is CASSPDRAYYEQYF. The CDR3 nucleotides are TGTGCCAGCAGCCCGGACAGGGCCTACTACGAGCAGTACTTC.

The V call is TRBV30, the J call TRBJ1-3; D is uncertain. The V gene lost 7 bases and the J gene lost 0 bases, with 7 bases spanning the gap. This CDR3 has 12 residues. Germline V CDR1 and CDR2: GTSNPN, SVGIG (reference sequence). The CDR3 nucleotides are TGTGCCTCAGCTTTCTCTGGAAACACCATATATTTT. It specifies CASAFSGNTIYF. Supplemented by reference TRBV30 and TRBJ1-3, the full variable domain reads SQTIHQWPATLVQPVGSPLSLECTVEGTSNPNLYWYRQAAGRGLQLLFYSVGIGQISSEVPQNLSASRPQDRQFILSSKKLLLSDSGFYLCASAFSGNTIYFGEGSWLTVV.

This chain uses TRBV7-2 with TRBJ2-5; possible D gene TRBD2, 6 bases. Deletions cut 1 base from V and 3 bases from J, with 12 bases between. CDR3 length equals 15 residues. Germline V gene sequence: CDR1 SGHTA, CDR2 FQGNSA. The CDR3 DNA sequence: TGTGCCAGCAGCTTAGTGGGAGGCACAAAAGAGACCCAGTACTTC. Protein sequence: CASSLVGGTKETQYF.

This chain connects TRBV5-1 to TRBJ2-1; TRBD2 matches 9 bases. The ends lost 0 bases at V and 7 bases at J; junction bases unmatched: 5. Germline loops: CDR1 SGHRS, CDR2 YFSETQ. The CDR3 contains 15 residues. CDR3 loop: CASSLVSSGVNEQFF. The CDR3 DNA is TGCGCCAGCAGCTTGGTATCTAGCGGGGTAAATGAGCAGTTCTTC.

The gene calls are TRBV9 and TRBJ2-7; D is tentatively TRBD1 or TRBD2 (7 bases each). The CDR3 loop spans 15 amino acids. CDR1 is SGDLS, CDR2 YYNGEE, per germline. V shed 4 bases and J shed 0 bases, with 14 bases lying between them. The CDR3 DNA is TGTGCCAGCAGCTCAGGGGGGGACTTCTCCTACGAGCAGTACTTC. It translates to CASSSGGDFSYEQYF.

This clone appeared a few times. The chain joins TRBV4-1 to TRBJ1-1, with unresolved D. V was shortened by 0 bases and J by 0 bases, with 8 bases between the two germline ends. This CDR3 contains 15 residues. Germline values: CDR1 MGHRA, CDR2 YSYEKL. CDR3 sequence (DNA): TGCGCCAGCAGCCAAGATCCGGGGATGAACACTGAAGCTTTCTTT. This codes for CASSQDPGMNTEAFF.

This clone was detected a few times. The chain uses TRBV6-6 and TRBJ2-7; D remains ambiguous. V was shortened by 6 bases and J by 3 bases, with 6 bases between the two germline ends. This CDR3 is 11 amino acids long. Germline V lookup: CDR1 MNHNY, CDR2 SVGAGI (reference sequence). The CDR3 bases are TGTGCCAGCAGGGGTTACTACGAGCAGTACTTC. It translates to CASRGYYEQYF.

CDR3 sequence (DNA): TGTGCCAGCAGCGTAGCGGACAGGGGCGAGCAGTACTTC. It specifies CASSVADRGEQYF. The J gene is TRBJ2-7, the V gene TRBV9, with TRBD1 matching over 9 bases. V lost 0 bases to trimming and J lost 6 bases; unmatched junction nucleotides: 1. The CDR3 is 13 amino acids. Germline V gene lookup returns CDR1 SGDLS and CDR2 YYNGEE.

The chain joins TRBV2 to TRBJ2-3; 7 nucleotides match TRBD1. The V gene's germline CDR1 is SNHLY and CDR2 FYNNEI. V lost 2 bases and J lost 2; bases outside the gene matches: 4. The CDR3 is 15 residues long. CDR3 nucleotides: TGTGCCAGCAGTGAACTCACAGGGGTCACAGATACGCAGTATTTT. Its protein product is CASSELTGVTDTQYF.

This clone appeared a few times. The chain joins TRBV12-5 to TRBJ1-5; 7 bases fit TRBD1. Unmatched junction bases numbered 3, after V lost 1 base and J lost 0 bases. CDR1 is LGHNT, CDR2 FRNRAP, per germline. The CDR3 is made up of 16 amino acids. The DNA for the CDR3 is TGTGCTAGTGGTTTGGCACAGGGGCGTAGCAATCAGCCCCAGCATTTT. Residues: CASGLAQGRSNQPQHF.

The rearrangement links TRBV9 to TRBJ2-2; 9 nucleotides align to TRBD1. With 1 base clipped from V and 7 bases from J, the junction kept 8 bases outside the gene matches. The germline V gene encodes CDR1 SGDLS and CDR2 YYNGEE. The CDR3 is 16 residues long. The CDR3 loop is CASSVRDRDYGGELFF. CDR3 DNA sequence: TGTGCCAGCAGCGTACGGGACAGGGATTACGGCGGGGAGCTGTTTTTT.

This chain links TRBV25-1 with TRBJ2-2; D gene unclear. The CDR3 covers 12 residues. Trimming shortened V by 2 bases and J by 5 bases, and 3 bases separated the two germline ends. Per germline, CDR1 MGHDK and CDR2 SYGVNS. CDR3 protein: CASSEQTGELFF. CDR3 bases: TGTGCCAGCAGTGAACAAACCGGGGAGCTGTTTTTT.

This clone was observed a handful of times. The chain recombines TRBV7-9 with TRBJ2-3; D gene unclear. The V end was cut by 0 bases, the J end by 1 base, with 8 bases between. This CDR3 has 15 amino acids. Germline values: CDR1 SEHNR, CDR2 FQNEAQ (reference sequence). CDR3 DNA: TGTGCCAGCAGCTTAGCGGTGTACCGCACAGATACGCAGTATTTT. Its translation: CASSLAVYRTDTQYF.

The genes are TRBV19 and TRBJ2-2; the match to TRBD2 covers 10 bases. The CDR3 sequence is 18 residues long. V was pared by 8 bases and J by 4 bases, with 16 bases of the junction left unmatched. Per germline, CDR1 LNHDA and CDR2 SQIVND (reference sequence). CDR3 sequence: CASERGAGGMWGTGELFF. CDR3 nucleotides: TGTGCCAGTGAGAGGGGAGCGGGAGGGATGTGGGGCACCGGGGAGCTGTTTTTT.

This rearrangement joins TRBV7-8 to TRBJ2-7, with D possibly matching TRBD1 (6 bases). Germline-derived CDR1 and CDR2 are SGHVS and FQNEAQ. V lost 7 bases and J lost 4, with 17 bases in between. The CDR3 loop spans 14 amino acids. The chain's CDR3 is CASTPMGAAYEQYF. CDR3 DNA: TGTGCCAGCACCCCCATGGGGGCCGCTTACGAGCAGTACTTC.

This clone showed up just once. The CDR3, as DNA: TGCGCCAGCAGCCAGGGACAGGGACTTAGGGATGAGCAGTTCTTC. Translated, it gives CASSQGQGLRDEQFF. The V gene is TRBV4-1, the J gene TRBJ2-1; TRBD1 matches at 9 bases. The CDR3 runs 15 residues. V was pared by 3 bases and J by 8 bases, with 8 bases of the junction left unmatched. CDR1 and CDR2 from the germline V gene are MGHRA and YSYEKL.

This clone was detected a few times. The chain combines TRBV6-6 with TRBJ1-5, with D perhaps matching TRBD1 (5 bases). Trimming pared 5 bases from V and 5 bases from J, leaving 16 bases between. The CDR3 length is 15 residues. Germline V gene data show CDR1 as MNHNY and CDR2 as SVGAGI (reference sequence). CDR3 amino acids: CASSGTGRRDQPQHF. CDR3 DNA sequence: TGTGCCAGCAGTGGGACGGGGCGCCGGGATCAGCCCCAGCATTTT.

The rearrangement uses TRBV4-3 and TRBJ2-7; no reliable D call. Trimming pared 4 bases from V and 2 bases from J, leaving 12 bases between. From germline, CDR1 is LGHNA and CDR2 YSLEER. The CDR3 is 14 residues long. CDR3 in DNA: TGCGCCAGCAGCCGTGGGCGGCAAGCCTACGAGCAGTACTTC. Translated, it gives CASSRGRQAYEQYF.